The rows below give T cell receptor beta chains drawn from one sample of a study of blood T cell repertoires in COVID-19. Some clones are missing from TCRdb's copy, which holds only in-frame ones; the method was immunoSEQ multiplex PCR. The sample lists 70,000 or so clones, about four fifths seen once, with about 15% in the top ten. The sequencing input was peripheral blood. These receptors were taken from a man aged 60-69 years with COVID-19, enrolled during active disease. Each CDR3 is given with its conserved first and last residue. A D gene is named only where the DNA matches it firmly. Expanded clones are given a class, and other clones once, few, many or no size at all.

>few|TRBV5-1|TRBD1|TRBJ1-6
CASSYRDSSYNSPLHF
TGCGCCAGCAGCTACCGGGACAGCTCCTATAATTCACCCCTCCACTTT
>NA|TRBV19|NA|TRBJ2-7
CASRLTGTSYEQYF
TGTGCCAGTAGGCTAACAGGGACCTCCTACGAGCAGTACTTC
>NA|TRBV3-1/TRBV3-2|NA|TRBJ1-6
CASRHEAGSPLHF
TGTGCCAGCCGGCACGAGGCCGGTTCACCCCTCCACTTT
>NA|TRBV5-1|NA|TRBJ1-1
CASSLEEVGNTEAFF
TGCGCCAGCAGCTTAGAGGAAGTCGGGAACACTGAAGCTTTCTTT
>NA|TRBV7-9|NA|TRBJ2-2
CASSFGTTVTGELFF
TGTGCCAGCAGCTTCGGGACAACGGTAACCGGGGAGCTGTTTTTT
>NA|TRBV2|NA|TRBJ1-2
CASRTHEGYYGYTF
TGTGCCAGCAGGACCCACGAGGGATACTATGGCTACACCTTC
>NA|TRBV4-1|TRBD1|TRBJ2-5
CASSTHGTDQETQYF
TGCGCCAGCAGCACCCACGGGACAGACCAAGAGACCCAGTACTTC
>NA|TRBV28|TRBD1|TRBJ1-6
CASTLRDRVSSYNSPLHF
TGTGCCAGCACTCTGAGGGACAGGGTTAGCTCCTATAATTCACCCCTCCACTTT
>NA|TRBV6-5|TRBD1|TRBJ2-7
CASSRQGREQYF
TGTGCCAGCAGCAGACAGGGCCGCGAGCAGTACTTC
>NA|TRBV19|NA|TRBJ1-6
CASSIMIGGQKSPLHF
TGTGCCAGTAGTATAATGATAGGGGGACAAAAGTCACCCCTCCACTTT
>NA|TRBV6-5|NA|TRBJ2-3
CASSFVFGDTQYF
TGTGCCAGCAGTTTTGTCTTCGGAGATACGCAGTATTTT
>few|TRBV5-6|TRBD2|TRBJ2-5
CASSRPAGGEQETQYF
TGTGCCAGCAGCCGGCCCGCTGGGGGGGAACAAGAGACCCAGTACTTC
>NA|TRBV19|TRBD1|TRBJ1-2
CASSLTVRQGNYGYTF
TGTGCCAGTAGTCTCACGGTACGACAGGGAAACTATGGCTACACCTTC
>NA|TRBV7-9|NA|TRBJ1-1
CASRPGQIPEAFF
TGTGCCAGCAGGCCCGGACAGATTCCTGAAGCTTTCTTT
>NA|TRBV19|NA|TRBJ1-1
CASSMTVNEAFF
TGTGCCAGTAGTATGACTGTTAATGAAGCTTTCTTT
>NA|TRBV6-6|TRBD1|TRBJ1-6
CASRADRNSPLHF
TGTGCCAGCAGAGCGGACAGGAATTCACCCCTCCACTTT
>NA|TRBV28|NA|TRBJ2-3
CASSLMAASTDTQYF
TGTGCCAGCAGTTTAATGGCTGCTAGCACAGATACGCAGTATTTT